The source of this T cell receptor (beta chain) is a study of response to subunit inactivated influenza vaccine. One entry per CDR3 protein results from TCRdb running MiXCR on the RT-PCR reads. The table shows more than 600,000 distinct CDR3 sequences, with approximately 18% occurring only once. Only a few counts were recorded for this clonotype. The antigen remains undetermined. V lost 4 bases, J lost 7 bases, and 13 bases lay in between. CDR3 length: 13 residues. Germline V lookup: CDR1 SGHDT, CDR2 YYEEEE. Overall study findings and caveats: Few additional T cells are recruited per seasonal influenza vaccination, authors suggested.

The V call is TRBV5-6, the J call TRBJ2-3; a weak D match, TRBD2 (6 bases). The sequenced sample was PBMCs from blood, obtained 5 days after vaccination. The clonotype was recovered from a man between 50 and 59 years old who received an inactivated influenza vaccine. CDR3 DNA sequence: TGTGCCAGCAGCGACGGTCGGGGGTATACGCAGTATTTT. Translation gives CASSDGRGYTQYF. Full variable domain (outside the CDR3, taken from reference TRBV5-6 and TRBJ2-3): DAGVTQSPTHLIKTRGQQVTLRCSPKSGHDTVSWYQQALGQGPQFIFQYYEEEERQRGNFPDRFSGHQFPNYSSELNVNALLLGDSALYLCASSDGRGYTQYFGPGTRLTVL.